The present entry profiles one T cell receptor (beta chain) with its context. Its specificity is not known. Prepared libraries of TCR beta cDNA carried unique molecular identifiers. TCRdb ran MiXCR on the PCR reads and lists one entry per CDR3 protein. The table shows about 200,000 distinct CDR3 sequences, with approximately 30% occurring only once. The CDR3 has 15 amino acids. Germline CDR1 SEHNR, CDR2 FQNEAQ (reference sequence). The germline V and J ends were trimmed by 1 base and 5 bases, with 15 bases remaining between them. The data were taken from a study of post-analysis software for immune sequencing data. Study-level findings and limits: The study found TRBV5-6, TRBV5-1 and TRBV20-1 among a few TRBV segments more frequent in patients than controls.

This clonotype originated in a girl under 18 with multiple sclerosis. The sample comprised blood. This chain connects TRBV7-9 to TRBJ2-7; D might be TRBD1 (5 bases). CDR3 nucleotides: TGTGCCAGCAGCTTAGGCGGCAGGGCTGTCCACGAGCAGTACTTC. Its protein product is CASSLGGRAVHEQYF.